This T cell receptor beta chain was sequenced in a study of blood T cell repertoires in COVID-19. Study overall: The cDNA or gDNA used as material had been derived from T cells, B-cell-depleted T cells, or PBMCs.

This CDR3 comprises 14 residues. With V trimmed by 3 bases and J by 0 bases, 2 bases remained unmatched. Germline CDR1 and CDR2: SGHRS and YFSETQ. Sequencing was performed with immunoSEQ multiplex PCR; in TCRdb, only in-frame clones are kept and a portion is missing. This table has some 53,000 clones, under 90% appearing once. The chain is built from TRBV5-1 and TRBJ2-7, with 8 nucleotides matching TRBD2. Sequencing was performed on peripheral blood. The clonotype comes from a man between 70 and 80 years old with acute or convalescent COVID-19. The CDR3 loop reads CASSSSGSSYEQYF. CDR3 nucleotides: TGCGCCAGCAGCTCTAGCGGGTCCTCCTACGAGCAGTACTTC.